This T cell receptor (beta chain) comes out of a study of cytomegalovirus exposure and HLA in healthy donors. This CDR3 has 14 amino acids. Germline V gene data show CDR1 as SNHLY and CDR2 as FYNNEI. Deletions cut 7 bases from V and 4 bases from J, with 16 bases between. Primers: 60 Vbeta forward and 13 Jbeta reverse. TCRdb's copy holds only in-frame clones and misses some; the assay was immunoSEQ multiplex PCR. This table has 120,000 or so clones, 80% appearing once. Notes on the study in general: A missense variant in DCLRE1C was later tied to TCR beta V- and J-gene trimming. The authors enumerated over 150 TCR beta chains as linked to cytomegalovirus.

Comments on this clone: What it recognizes is unknown.

This clonotype originated in a young man in good health and CMV-seronegative. The source material was PBMCs. The rearrangement links TRBV2 to TRBJ1-1; D gene unclear. The CDR3 protein is CASIPQEGFTEAFF. The DNA for the CDR3 is TGTGCCAGCATACCCCAGGAGGGTTTCACTGAAGCTTTCTTT.